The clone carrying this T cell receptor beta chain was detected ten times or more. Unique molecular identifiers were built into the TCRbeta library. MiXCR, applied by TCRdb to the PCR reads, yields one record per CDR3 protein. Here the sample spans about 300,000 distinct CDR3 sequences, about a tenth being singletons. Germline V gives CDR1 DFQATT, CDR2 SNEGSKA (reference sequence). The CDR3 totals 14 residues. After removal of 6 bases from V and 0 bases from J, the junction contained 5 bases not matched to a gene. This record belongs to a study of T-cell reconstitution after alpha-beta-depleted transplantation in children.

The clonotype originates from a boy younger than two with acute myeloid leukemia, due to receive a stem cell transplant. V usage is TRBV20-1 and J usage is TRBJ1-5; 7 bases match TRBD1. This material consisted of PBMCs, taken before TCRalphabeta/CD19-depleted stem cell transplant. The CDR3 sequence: CSATGLGSNQPQHF. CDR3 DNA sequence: TGCAGTGCGACAGGGTTGGGTAGCAATCAGCCCCAGCATTTT.